The subject of this entry is one T cell receptor (beta chain). Its antigen is undetermined. Clones were sequenced by immunoSEQ multiplex PCR, and TCRdb holds only the in-frame ones, with some missing. The table records 1,100,000 or so clones, approximately 78% of them present only once. The CDR3 has 16 residues. V was pared by 5 bases and J by 0 bases, with 8 bases of the junction left unmatched. Germline-derived CDR1 and CDR2 are SEHNR and FQNEAQ (reference sequence). The data derive from a study of shared clonotypes between healthy human individuals. For the study at large: For every donor, three CD4 naive, three CD4 memory, two CD8 naive and one CD8 memory plates were used. Study findings and constraints: Having only a few donors restricted how much genetic and exposure-history diversity was captured. The generation probabilities recorded for non-shared clonotypes fell below those of clonotypes shared by all four donors.

Those who donated were healthy HIV-negative adults, with no recent acute infections or vaccinations reported. The sequenced sample was memory CD4+ T cells from PBMCs. The subset here: CD45RA-negative fraction. The clonotype comes from a man between 18 and 35 years old in good health. Some clones in this sample may be carry-over from other donors' samples. The chain combines TRBV7-9 with TRBJ2-3; 7 nucleotides line up with TRBD1. For the CDR3, the DNA is TGTGCCAGCAGCCTACAGGGGTTTACTAGCACAGATACGCAGTATTTT. It codes for CASSLQGFTSTDTQYF. The full variable domain, rest sourced from reference TRBV7-9 and TRBJ2-3, is DTGVSQNPRHKITKRGQNVTFRCDPISEHNRLYWYRQTLGQGPEFLTYFQNEAQLEKSRLLSDRFSAERPKGSFSTLEIQRTEQGDSAMYLCASSLQGFTSTDTQYFGPGTRLTVL.